This TCR beta chain was identified during a study of blood T cell repertoires in COVID-19. Overall study: Some COVID-19 samples were acute and others convalescent; all came from the United States, Italy and Spain. In each case, the material was cDNA or gDNA derived from T cells, B-cell-depleted T cells, or PBMCs.

The protocol was immunoSEQ multiplex PCR, while the TCRdb copy is restricted to in-frame clones and leaves out a portion. The sample has nearly 350,000 clones, less than 90% seen once. Enrollees, roughly 18 to 90 years old, lived in approximately 25 US areas. Each participant's cohort was designated according to participant-reported clinical history. The clonotype comes from a woman younger than 45 who had recovered from COVID-19. Sequences were obtained from PBMCs or T cells enriched from blood (not recorded which).

The CDR3, as DNA: TGTGCCAGCTCTCGACTAGCGGGGACCACAGATACGCAGTATTTT. As protein: CASSRLAGTTDTQYF. This chain links TRBV2 with TRBJ2-3, with 11 bases identical to TRBD2. The V gene's germline CDR1 is SNHLY and CDR2 FYNNEI. This CDR3 region has 15 residues. J lost 2 bases, V lost 8 bases, and 6 bases had no gene match. The variable domain in full, completed from reference TRBV2 and TRBJ2-3, reads EPEVTQTPSHQVTQMGQEVILRCVPISNHLYFYWYRQILGQKVEFLVSFYNNEISEKSEIFDDQFSVERPDGSNFTLKIRSTKLEDSAMYFCASSRLAGTTDTQYFGPGTRLTVL.